The clone carrying this T cell receptor (beta chain) showed up just a few times. The antigen is unknown. The source of the sample is a study of identical twins. The germline V and J ends were trimmed by 1 base and 3 bases, with 13 bases remaining between them. There are 16 residues in the CDR3. Germline V gene data show CDR1 as SGHVS and CDR2 as FQNEAQ. Findings and caveats of the study: Zero-insertion results could be subject to partial confounding by invariant MAIT and iNKT cells.

One entry per CDR3 protein, called by TCRdb with MiXCR from the 5' RACE reads. Of about 690,000 distinct CDR3 sequences in the sample, 5.5% to 7.5% are singletons; the top ten hold roughly 1.6%. All donors were healthy, and all were Caucasian. This clonotype originated in a man between 18 and 35 years old in good health. V and J are TRBV7-8 and TRBJ1-5; the D gene is possibly TRBD1 (5 bases). Material for sequencing was naive T cells sorted from blood. The CDR3 sequence is CASSLEGVFSNQPQHF. CDR3 nucleotide sequence: TGTGCCAGCAGCTTAGAAGGGGTTTTCTCCAATCAGCCCCAGCATTTT.